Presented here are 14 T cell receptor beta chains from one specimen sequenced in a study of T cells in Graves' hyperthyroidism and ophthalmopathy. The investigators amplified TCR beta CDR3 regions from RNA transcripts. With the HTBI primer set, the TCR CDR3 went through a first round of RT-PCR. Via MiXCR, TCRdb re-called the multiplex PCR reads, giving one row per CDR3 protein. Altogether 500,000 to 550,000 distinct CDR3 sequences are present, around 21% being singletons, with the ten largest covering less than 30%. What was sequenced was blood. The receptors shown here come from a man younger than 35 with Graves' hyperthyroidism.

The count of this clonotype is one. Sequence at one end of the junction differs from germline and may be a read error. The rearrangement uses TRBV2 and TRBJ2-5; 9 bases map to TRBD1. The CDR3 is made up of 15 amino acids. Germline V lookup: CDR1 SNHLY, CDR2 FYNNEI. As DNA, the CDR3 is TGTGCCAGCAGGGGGAGGACAGGGGCGCAAGAGACCAAGTACTTC. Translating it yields CASRGRTGAQETKYF.

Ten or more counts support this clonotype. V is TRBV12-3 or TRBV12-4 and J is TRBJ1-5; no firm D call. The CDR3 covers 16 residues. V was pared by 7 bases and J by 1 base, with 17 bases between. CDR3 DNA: TGTGCCAGCACCCTCTCCCCCGGCTCCAGCAATCAGCCCCAGCATTTT. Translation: CASTLSPGSSNQPQHF.

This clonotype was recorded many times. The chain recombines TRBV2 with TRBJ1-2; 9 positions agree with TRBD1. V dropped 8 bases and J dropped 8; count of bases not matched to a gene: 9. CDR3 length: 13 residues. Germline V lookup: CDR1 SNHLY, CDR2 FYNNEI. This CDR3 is CASGGWTGEGYTF. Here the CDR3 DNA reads TGTGCCAGCGGAGGTTGGACAGGGGAAGGCTACACCTTC.

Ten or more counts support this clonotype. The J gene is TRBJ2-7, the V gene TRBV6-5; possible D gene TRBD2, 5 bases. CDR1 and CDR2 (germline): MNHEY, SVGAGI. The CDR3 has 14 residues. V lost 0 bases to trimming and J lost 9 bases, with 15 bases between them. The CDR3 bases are TGTGCCAGCAGTTACTCGGAACACCCAAGCGGGCAGTACTTC. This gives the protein CASSYSEHPSGQYF.

CDR3 sequence: CASSLEGGRSYGYTF. The CDR3 coding sequence is TGTGCCAGCAGCTTAGAAGGGGGGCGCAGCTATGGCTACACCTTC. This chain connects TRBV7-8 to TRBJ1-2; TRBD1 is a possible D gene (6 bases). This CDR3 has 15 residues. CDR1 is SGHVS and CDR2 is FQNEAQ in the germline V gene. Between the trimmed V and J ends, which lost 1 base and 4 bases, there was a span of 13 bases.

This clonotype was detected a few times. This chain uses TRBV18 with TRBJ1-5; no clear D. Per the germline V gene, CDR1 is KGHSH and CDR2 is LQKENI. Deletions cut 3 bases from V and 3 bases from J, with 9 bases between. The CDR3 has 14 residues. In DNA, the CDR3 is TGTGCCAGCTCACCTGGGCCCTTCAATCAGCCCCAGCATTTT. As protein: CASSPGPFNQPQHF. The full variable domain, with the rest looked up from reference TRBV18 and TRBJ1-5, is NAGVMQNPRHLVRRRGQEARLRCSPMKGHSHVYWYRQLPEEGLKFMVYLQKENIIDESGMPKERFSAEFPKEGPSILRIQQVVRGDSAAYFCASSPGPFNQPQHFGDGTRLSIL.

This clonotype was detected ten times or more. CDR3 sequence (DNA): TGTGCCAGTAGTCTGACAGTGGAGGTGGAGGCTTTCTTT. This encodes CASSLTVEVEAFF. The rearrangement joins TRBV19 to TRBJ1-1; maybe TRBD1 (5 bases). This CDR3 has 13 amino acids. Trimming removed 5 bases from V and 11 bases from J, with 18 bases in between. Germline CDR1 and CDR2: LNHDA and SQIVND (reference sequence).

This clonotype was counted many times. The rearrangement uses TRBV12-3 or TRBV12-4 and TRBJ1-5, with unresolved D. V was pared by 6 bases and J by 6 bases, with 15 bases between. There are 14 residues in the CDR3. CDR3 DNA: TGTGCCAGCAGCAGTTTAGGTTTAGGTCAGCCCCAGCATTTT. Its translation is CASSSLGLGQPQHF.

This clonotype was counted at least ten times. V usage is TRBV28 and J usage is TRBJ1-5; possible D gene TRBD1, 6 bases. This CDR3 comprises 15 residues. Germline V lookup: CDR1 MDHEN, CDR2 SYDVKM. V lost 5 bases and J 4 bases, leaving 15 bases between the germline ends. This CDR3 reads CASSEQGVGNQPQHF. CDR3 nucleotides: TGTGCCAGCAGTGAACAGGGAGTTGGAAATCAGCCCCAGCATTTT. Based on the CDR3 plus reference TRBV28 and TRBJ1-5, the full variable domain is DVKVTQSSRYLVKRTGEKVFLECVQDMDHENMFWYRQDPGLGLRLIYFSYDVKMKEKGDIPEGYSVSREKKERFSLILESASTNQTSMYLCASSEQGVGNQPQHFGDGTRLSIL.

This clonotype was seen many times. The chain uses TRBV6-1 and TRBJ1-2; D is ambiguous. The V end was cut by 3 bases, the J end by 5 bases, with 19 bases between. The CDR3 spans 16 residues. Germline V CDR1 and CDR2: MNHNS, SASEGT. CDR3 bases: TGTGCCAGCAGTGATCCCGCCAGTTACCAAGGGTATGGCTACACCTTC. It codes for CASSDPASYQGYGYTF.

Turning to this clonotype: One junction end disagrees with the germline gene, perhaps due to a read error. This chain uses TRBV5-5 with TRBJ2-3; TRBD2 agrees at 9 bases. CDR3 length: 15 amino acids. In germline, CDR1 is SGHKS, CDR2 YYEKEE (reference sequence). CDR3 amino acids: CASSLPGTSIDTQYF. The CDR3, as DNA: TGTGCCAGCAGCTTGCCCGGGACTAGCATAGATACGCAGTATTTT.

CDR3 region: CASSDRGLFGYTF. The CDR3 DNA reads as TGTGCCAGCAGTGACAGGGGGCTTTTTGGCTACACCTTC. The chain employs TRBV6-1 and TRBJ1-2, with 8 nucleotides matching TRBD1. The J segment lost 7 bases and the V segment lost 3 bases, leaving 4 bases of the junction unmatched. Germline V gene sequence: CDR1 MNHNS, CDR2 SASEGT. This CDR3 contains 13 residues.

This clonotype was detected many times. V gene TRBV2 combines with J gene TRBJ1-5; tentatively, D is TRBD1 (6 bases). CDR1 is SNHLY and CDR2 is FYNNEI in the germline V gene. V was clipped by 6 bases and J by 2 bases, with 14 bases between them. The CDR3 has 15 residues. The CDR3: CASSPRGSGNQPQHF. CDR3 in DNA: TGTGCCAGCAGCCCCAGGGGTTCGGGCAATCAGCCCCAGCATTTT. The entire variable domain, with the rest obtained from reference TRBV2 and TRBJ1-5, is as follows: EPEVTQTPSHQVTQMGQEVILRCVPISNHLYFYWYRQILGQKVEFLVSFYNNEISEKSEIFDDQFSVERPDGSNFTLKIRSTKLEDSAMYFCASSPRGSGNQPQHFGDGTRLSIL.

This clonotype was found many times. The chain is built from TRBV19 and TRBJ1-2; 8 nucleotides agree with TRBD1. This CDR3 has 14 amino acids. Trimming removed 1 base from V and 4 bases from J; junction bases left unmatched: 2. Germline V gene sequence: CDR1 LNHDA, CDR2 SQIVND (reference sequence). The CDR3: CASSIGDRSYGYTF. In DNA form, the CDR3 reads TGTGCCAGTAGTATAGGGGACAGGAGCTATGGCTACACCTTC. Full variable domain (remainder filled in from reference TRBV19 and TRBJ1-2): DGGITQSPKYLFRKEGQNVTLSCEQNLNHDAMYWYRQDPGQGLRLIYYSQIVNDFQKGDIAEGYSVSREKKESFPLTVTSAQKNPTAFYLCASSIGDRSYGYTFGSGTRLTVV.